This T cell receptor beta chain was retrieved from a study of PD-1 blockade in classical Hodgkin lymphoma. Sequencing was performed with immunoSEQ multiplex PCR; in TCRdb, only in-frame clones are kept and a portion is missing. The sample records more than 85,000 clones, about 90% being singletons. Findings of the study overall: According to reports, newly diagnosed patients had lower baseline TCR diversity than healthy donors, and relapsed/refractory patients had lower baseline TCR diversity still. Patients who responded completely had about the same baseline diversity as newly diagnosed patients.

The CDR3 is made up of 13 amino acids. Trimming removed 4 bases at V and 3 bases at J, with 10 bases between. Germline lookup yields CDR1 SGHRS and CDR2 YFSETQ. A word on this clone: Its antigen remains unknown.

Every patient had relapsed following autologous stem cell transplantation, and cohorts differed in brentuximab vedotin exposure. This sample comprised peripheral blood mononuclear cells (PBMCs), obtained before the second cycle of nivolumab. The genes are TRBV5-1 and TRBJ1-1, with no clear D. The TCR comes from a human donor with classical Hodgkin lymphoma. The DNA for the CDR3 is TGCGCCAGCAGCACCCAAGGGCACACTGAAGCTTTCTTT. As protein: CASSTQGHTEAFF.